This TCR beta chain was captured in a study of CD8 T cells in ankylosing spondylitis (dated by TCRdb to the late 2010s). General notes on the study: T cell receptor beta repertoires were profiled in healthy donors and ankylosing spondylitis patients so that disease-linked TCR variants could be found. The full study cohort was made up of about two dozen ankylosing spondylitis patients and roughly 98 healthy donors. Samples of peripheral blood were taken, and for ankylosing spondylitis patients, synovial fluid was collected as well.

Synovial fluid samples and blood samples obtained from the same ankylosing spondylitis patients were matched. Details on this clonotype: Its antigen target is currently unknown. Base qualities are not recorded, but no much larger clone differs from it by a single base.

General study outcomes and caveats: The disease-linked clones had a CD8+ phenotype and were found at relatively low frequencies in peripheral blood. Some of the motif variants had been reported before in the synovial fluid and blood of reactive arthritis patients, a finding that suggests common disease-initiation mechanisms. A TCR beta motif made up of several highly homologous amino acid variants appeared to be characteristic of blood from ankylosing spondylitis patients. According to the report, matched synovial fluid samples from ankylosing spondylitis patients were significantly enriched for the disease-linked clones.

The listed sequencing device is Illumina HiSeq 2500. Quantitative 5'-RACE with molecular barcodes was the method used to prepare the TCR beta libraries. Turning to the authors' computational methods: To identify disease-linked TCR variants, a new computational method was used, one built on a probabilistic model of VDJ rearrangement. In TCRdb, the public reads were trimmed at Q25 with fastp and aligned with MiXCR, with productive beta chains retained. Records with the same CDR3 protein are collapsed into one entry carrying the most frequent genes and DNA. In this record, the V and J calls reflect TCRdb's handling and not the investigators' own analysis. The sample includes roughly 150,000 distinct CDR3 sequences, with roughly 31% observed a single time. Together, the top ten hold 6% of the sample. The source of this sequence is a male donor with ankylosing spondylitis. Material for sequencing was synovial fluid, either unsorted or a sorted T cell fraction (not recorded which).

The nucleotide sequence is TGTGCCAGCAGCGCAACTTGGGGGTCTGGAAACACCATATATTTT. Its amino acids are CASSATWGSGNTIYF. Rearrangement joined TRBV9 to TRBJ1-3, with TRBD1 tentatively as D gene (5 bases match). V is shortened by 3 bases, J by 1 base, and the region joining them spans 11 bases. Looking up the germline V gene yields CDR1 SGDLS and CDR2 YYNGEE. Its CDR3 holds 15 amino acids, cysteine through phenylalanine. Just CDR3 DNA is preserved here, 45 bases in frame from base 1.